This is a list of T cell receptor beta chains from one sample in a study of blood T cell repertoires in COVID-19. The table came from immunoSEQ multiplex PCR; TCRdb's copy has only in-frame clones and leaves some out. Of roughly 250,000 clones listed, roughly 84% are singletons. The sequencing sample was made of peripheral blood. The receptors originated from a woman between 35 and 50 years old who had recovered from COVID-19. Each CDR3 is given with its conserved first and last residue. A D gene is named only where the DNA matches it firmly. Only part of the rows carry a size: once, few, many, or a class if the clone is expanded.

v_gene	d_gene	abundance	j_gene	CDR3aa	CDR3nt
TRBV5-1	TRBD2	.	TRBJ2-5	CASSLAGDDETQYF	TGCGCCAGCAGCTTAGCGGGGGATGATGAGACCCAGTACTTC
TRBV18	TRBD1	.	TRBJ1-2	CASSPPRDRANYGYTF	TGTGCCAGCTCACCACCGAGGGACAGAGCTAACTATGGCTACACCTTC
TRBV4-1	TRBD1	once	TRBJ1-3	CASSQVFPAKGQGVGNTIYF	TGCGCCAGCAGCCAAGTTTTTCCCGCAAAGGGACAGGGTGTCGGAAACACCATATATTTT
TRBV6-1	TRBD2	many	TRBJ2-2	CASSGRLAGGLNTGELFF	TGTGCCAGCAGTGGTAGACTAGCGGGGGGCCTCAACACCGGGGAGCTGTTTTTT
TRBV7-9	.	.	TRBJ1-5	CASSLESGGVNQPQHF	TGTGCCAGCAGCTTAGAAAGTGGGGGGGTCAATCAGCCCCAGCATTTT
TRBV10-2	.	.	TRBJ2-3	CASSDPVSITDTQYF	TGCGCCAGCAGTGACCCGGTTTCGATCACAGATACGCAGTATTTT
TRBV2	.	.	TRBJ1-1	CASSGSEAFF	TGTGCCAGCAGTGGCAGTGAAGCTTTCTTT
TRBV2	.	.	TRBJ1-4	CASAYYEKLFF	TGTGCCAGCGCGTATTATGAAAAACTGTTTTTT
TRBV4-1	TRBD1	.	TRBJ1-4	CASSQLPGQRNEKLFF	TGCGCCAGCAGCCAATTGCCGGGACAGAGGAATGAAAAACTGTTTTTT
TRBV7-8	.	.	TRBJ2-3	CASSLRPGLSHPDTQYF	TGTGCCAGCAGCTTAAGGCCGGGACTTTCACACCCAGATACGCAGTATTTT
TRBV6-6	TRBD1	.	TRBJ1-5	CASSVQGTGQPQHF	TGTGCCAGCAGCGTACAGGGGACGGGTCAGCCCCAGCATTTT
TRBV29-1	.	.	TRBJ2-2	CSVGTNTGELFF	TGCAGCGTGGGGACAAACACCGGGGAGCTGTTTTTT
TRBV13	TRBD2	.	TRBJ2-3	CASSPRLAGGPGTDTQYF	TGTGCCAGCAGCCCTAGACTAGCGGGGGGGCCCGGGACAGATACGCAGTATTTT
TRBV27	.	.	TRBJ1-5	CASSTKGVTNQPQHF	TGTGCCAGCAGTACCAAAGGGGTTACCAATCAGCCCCAGCATTTT
TRBV19	TRBD2	.	TRBJ2-3	CASSSRLAGLLTDTQYF	TGTGCCAGTAGTTCTCGACTAGCGGGGCTCCTCACAGATACGCAGTATTTT
TRBV5-4	.	.	TRBJ2-7	CASSLRGGTYEQYF	TGTGCCAGCAGCTTGCGCGGGGGCACCTACGAGCAGTACTTC
TRBV18	.	once	TRBJ1-5	CASSPQENYEPQHF	TGTGCCAGCTCACCGCAGGAAAATTATGAGCCCCAGCATTTT
TRBV7-9	TRBD1	.	TRBJ2-7	CASSAARDRPYEQYF	TGTGCCAGCAGCGCCGCCCGGGACAGGCCTTACGAGCAGTACTTC
TRBV11-3	TRBD1	once	TRBJ2-7	CASSPRGRGFNEQYF	TGTGCCAGCAGCCCCCGCGGCAGGGGGTTTAACGAGCAGTACTTC
TRBV2	.	.	TRBJ1-1	CASSEGTANTEAFF	TGTGCCAGCAGTGAAGGGACAGCGAACACTGAAGCTTTCTTT
TRBV10-2	TRBD1	.	TRBJ2-1	CASSAPGQGASYNEQFF	TGCGCCAGCAGCGCCCCCGGACAGGGGGCGTCCTACAATGAGCAGTTCTTC
TRBV5-1	TRBD1	.	TRBJ1-2	CASSFLTGVRTNYGYTF	TGCGCCAGCAGCTTCCTCACAGGGGTACGAACTAACTATGGCTACACCTTC
TRBV27	TRBD1	.	TRBJ2-7	CASSAQWTGYEQYF	TGTGCCAGCAGTGCCCAGTGGACAGGCTACGAGCAGTACTTC
TRBV7-9	.	few	TRBJ1-5	CASSEGTSRQPQHF	TGTGCCAGCAGCGAGGGGACTTCTCGGCAGCCCCAGCATTTT
TRBV11-3	.	.	TRBJ1-1	CASSLKSQGHPALGTEAFF	TGTGCCAGCAGCTTAAAGAGCCAGGGTCACCCCGCCCTGGGCACTGAAGCTTTCTTT
TRBV18	.	.	TRBJ2-2	CASSQTRGRGTGELFF	TGTGCCAGCTCACAGACCAGGGGTCGTGGCACCGGGGAGCTGTTTTTT
TRBV24-1	TRBD1	.	TRBJ2-3	CATSDVGQGSTDTQYF	TGTGCCACCAGTGACGTGGGACAGGGAAGCACAGATACGCAGTATTTT
TRBV29-1	.	.	TRBJ2-7	CSVEAGTHQYF	TGCAGCGTTGAAGCAGGAACCCATCAGTACTTC
TRBV19	TRBD1	.	TRBJ1-6	CASRGQGVNSPLHF	TGTGCCAGTAGAGGACAGGGTGTGAATTCACCCCTCCACTTT
TRBV6-6	TRBD2	.	TRBJ2-5	CASSYSSGGAVETQYF	TGTGCCAGCAGTTACTCCAGCGGGGGGGCCGTAGAGACCCAGTACTTC
TRBV18	.	once	TRBJ2-5	CASSPGFQGTQYF	TGTGCCAGCTCGCCCGGCTTCCAGGGGACCCAGTACTTC
TRBV29-1	.	.	TRBJ2-1	CSVAPSGMYNEQFF	TGCAGCGTTGCCCCATCAGGGATGTACAATGAGCAGTTCTTC
TRBV6-6	TRBD2	.	TRBJ2-3	CASTPLAGVPDTQYF	TGTGCCAGCACCCCCCTAGCGGGGGTACCAGATACGCAGTATTTT
TRBV19	.	.	TRBJ1-6	CASSRSADNSPLHF	TGTGCCAGTAGTAGGTCTGCAGATAATTCACCCCTCCACTTT
TRBV28	TRBD1	once	TRBJ2-7	CASSLRDRDPQYF	TGTGCCAGCAGTTTAAGGGACAGAGACCCACAGTACTTC
TRBV10-3	.	.	TRBJ2-7	CAIRGQSYEQYF	TGTGCCATCAGGGGACAAAGCTACGAGCAGTACTTC
TRBV11-1	TRBD1	few	TRBJ2-4	CASSSRQGKNIQYF	TGTGCCAGCAGCTCCAGACAGGGAAAAAACATTCAGTACTTC
TRBV4-1	.	.	TRBJ1-5	CASSQRDIFNSNQPQHF	TGCGCCAGCAGCCAACGGGACATCTTCAATAGCAATCAGCCCCAGCATTTT
TRBV19	.	.	TRBJ2-7	CASSMPPPGEQYF	TGTGCCAGTAGTATGCCCCCGCCAGGCGAGCAGTACTTC
TRBV5-1	.	.	TRBJ2-7	CASSITVDEQYF	TGCGCCAGCAGCATAACAGTAGACGAGCAGTACTTC
TRBV19	TRBD1	few	TRBJ1-1	CASTPGQGAEAFF	TGTGCCAGTACCCCGGGACAGGGGGCTGAAGCTTTCTTT
TRBV28	TRBD2	once	TRBJ2-2	CASRGLAGDLNTGELFF	TGTGCCAGCAGGGGACTAGCGGGGGACCTGAACACCGGGGAGCTGTTTTTT
TRBV5-1	TRBD2	.	TRBJ2-7	CASSWGGSYEQYF	TGCGCCAGCAGTTGGGGGGGTTCCTACGAGCAGTACTTC
TRBV7-9	TRBD2	.	TRBJ2-1	CASSLDRLAGGNNEQFF	TGTGCCAGCAGCTTAGATCGGTTAGCGGGGGGTAACAATGAGCAGTTCTTC
TRBV9	.	.	TRBJ2-5	CASSVAGGGETQYF	TGTGCCAGCAGCGTAGCGGGGGGCGGTGAGACCCAGTACTTC
TRBV5-4	.	.	TRBJ1-1	CASSLQFSAEAFF	TGTGCCAGCAGCTTGCAGTTCTCCGCTGAAGCTTTCTTT
TRBV7-9	TRBD1	.	TRBJ1-6	CASSLAPGTGYNSPLHF	TGTGCCAGCAGCTTAGCCCCAGGGACAGGGTATAATTCACCCCTCCACTTT
TRBV30	TRBD1	.	TRBJ1-1	CAWEKEGTGISEAFF	TGTGCATGGGAGAAGGAAGGGACAGGGATTTCTGAAGCTTTCTTT
TRBV6-1	.	once	TRBJ1-5	CASSEFGLLNQPQHF	TGTGCCAGCAGTGAATTCGGACTCCTCAATCAGCCCCAGCATTTT
TRBV28	.	.	TRBJ1-3	CASSLRGYRGVNTIYF	TGTGCCAGCAGTTTAAGGGGGTACCGAGGGGTAAACACCATATATTTT
TRBV12-3/TRBV12-4	.	.	TRBJ1-2	CASSLDLRGGYTF	TGTGCCAGCAGTTTAGATTTAAGGGGGGGCTACACCTTC
TRBV5-1	.	.	TRBJ1-4	CASSLEGLNEKLFF	TGCGCCAGCAGCTTGGAGGGGCTTAATGAAAAACTGTTTTTT
TRBV2	.	.	TRBJ1-1	CASSDSGFTEAFF	TGTGCCAGCAGTGATTCAGGTTTCACTGAAGCTTTCTTT